This T cell receptor beta chain was profiled in a study of human T cells and chemical hapten exposure. Study-level background: A roughly 2 cm by roughly 2 cm inner upper arm patch received 2% DPC for sensitization.

Time point denoted: pre-sensitization, week 0. Treatment meaning: therapeutic diphenylcyclopropenone sensitization with weekly scalp DPC. Overall study findings and caveats: Expanded TCRs produced significantly more large CDR3 similarity clusters than controls did. Having alopecia, donors may respond immunologically unlike healthy people.

From the RACE reads, TCRdb called clonotypes with MiXCR, one entry per CDR3 protein. The top ten clones hold just over 2.5% of a sample with approximately 400,000 distinct CDR3 sequences, approximately 5% of them seen once. This CDR3 is built from 17 residues. Trimming cost V 4 bases and J 7 bases; bases outside gene matches: 17. In this sample, this clonotype turned up a few times. Its matching antigen is unknown. The specimen was whole blood, collected in connection with sensitization to the hapten diphenylcyclopropenone (DPC). The V call is TRBV12-3 or TRBV12-4, the J call TRBJ2-7; 9 bases agree with TRBD2. The source is a woman aged 50 to 60 with alopecia areata. Some clones in this sample may be carry-over from other donors' samples. CDR3 in amino acids: CASSSRGPTSGSKEQYF. DNA of the CDR3: TGTGCCAGCAGTTCTAGGGGCCCGACTAGCGGTTCTAAAGAGCAGTACTTC.